A selection of T cell receptor beta chains follows, all from one sample in a study of T-cell memory formation after mild COVID-19. Each CDR3 protein is one row after TCRdb ran MiXCR on the 5' RACE reads. The table includes fewer than 700,000 distinct CDR3 sequences, about 20% detected once. The sequenced sample consisted of PBMCs or a T cell subset sorted from them (not recorded which). The receptor set was obtained from an adult woman who had mild COVID-19 (a few samples of this study predate the infection). Cell type and time point are not known. Both conserved end residues are part of each CDR3. D genes are given only for firm matches. Some rows mark clone size as missing; the rest say once, few, many or name a class of expanded clone.

clone_size: NA
d_call: NA
v_call: TRBV29-1
j_call: TRBJ2-7
cdr3_aa: CSARQASYYEQYF
cdr3_nt: TGCAGCGCCCGACAGGCCTCTTACTACGAGCAGTACTTC

clone_size: NA
d_call: NA
v_call: TRBV7-3
j_call: TRBJ2-1
cdr3_aa: CASSPRWASGANEQFF
cdr3_nt: TGTGCCAGCAGCCCCAGGTGGGCCTCTGGCGCGAATGAGCAGTTCTTC

clone_size: NA
d_call: NA
v_call: TRBV6-5
j_call: TRBJ1-3
cdr3_aa: CASSYRQGYSGNTIYF
cdr3_nt: TGTGCCAGCAGTTACAGGCAGGGGTACTCTGGAAACACCATATATTTT

clone_size: few
d_call: TRBD2
v_call: TRBV7-9
j_call: TRBJ2-3
cdr3_aa: CASSPVAGGPKADTQYF
cdr3_nt: TGTGCCAGCAGCCCCGTAGCGGGAGGGCCCAAAGCAGATACGCAGTATTTT

clone_size: few
d_call: NA
v_call: TRBV29-1
j_call: TRBJ2-1
cdr3_aa: CSVDPGRSSYNEQFF
cdr3_nt: TGCAGCGTTGATCCCGGCCGGAGCTCCTACAATGAGCAGTTCTTC

clone_size: NA
d_call: TRBD1
v_call: TRBV7-9
j_call: TRBJ1-2
cdr3_aa: CASSTSPRDRDDGYTF
cdr3_nt: TGTGCCAGCAGCACTTCTCCCCGGGACAGGGACGATGGCTACACCTTC

clone_size: NA
d_call: NA
v_call: TRBV5-1
j_call: TRBJ2-1
cdr3_aa: CASRFRGYNEQFF
cdr3_nt: TGCGCCAGCAGGTTCAGGGGTTACAATGAGCAGTTCTTC

clone_size: NA
d_call: TRBD2
v_call: TRBV5-6
j_call: TRBJ2-3
cdr3_aa: CASSPGLARQYF
cdr3_nt: TGTGCCAGCAGCCCGGGACTAGCGAGGCAGTATTTT

clone_size: NA
d_call: TRBD1
v_call: TRBV11-3
j_call: TRBJ1-1
cdr3_aa: CASRRQGLGTEAFF
cdr3_nt: TGTGCCAGCAGACGACAGGGGTTGGGCACTGAAGCTTTCTTT

clone_size: NA
d_call: NA
v_call: TRBV7-9
j_call: TRBJ2-5
cdr3_aa: CASSLSRRGSQETQYF
cdr3_nt: TGTGCCAGCAGCTTAAGCCGCAGGGGATCGCAAGAGACCCAGTACTTC

clone_size: NA
d_call: TRBD1
v_call: TRBV25-1
j_call: TRBJ1-2
cdr3_aa: CASNQGASGYGYTF
cdr3_nt: TGTGCCAGCAACCAGGGGGCATCAGGATATGGCTACACCTTC

clone_size: many
d_call: NA
v_call: TRBV5-4
j_call: TRBJ2-1
cdr3_aa: CASSFRNEGHNEQFF
cdr3_nt: TGTGCCAGCAGCTTTCGCAACGAAGGACACAATGAGCAGTTCTTC

clone_size: NA
d_call: TRBD1
v_call: TRBV5-1
j_call: TRBJ2-3
cdr3_aa: CASSLPTGTGGTDTQYF
cdr3_nt: TGCGCCAGCAGCTTGCCCACCGGGACAGGGGGCACAGATACGCAGTATTTT

clone_size: NA
d_call: TRBD2
v_call: TRBV23-1
j_call: TRBJ2-5
cdr3_aa: CASSREPLGTSGDQETQYF
cdr3_nt: TGCGCCAGCAGTCGGGAACCTTTAGGGACTAGCGGAGACCAAGAGACCCAGTACTTC

clone_size: few
d_call: TRBD2
v_call: TRBV3-1
j_call: TRBJ2-3
cdr3_aa: CASSRGLDTDTQYF
cdr3_nt: TGTGCCAGCAGCCGAGGACTAGACACAGATACGCAGTATTTT

clone_size: NA
d_call: TRBD2
v_call: TRBV12-3/TRBV12-4
j_call: TRBJ2-3
cdr3_aa: CASSPSLRLAGGNTDTQYF
cdr3_nt: TGTGCCAGCAGCCCCTCGCTCCGACTAGCGGGAGGAAACACAGATACGCAGTATTTT

clone_size: many
d_call: TRBD2
v_call: TRBV7-2
j_call: TRBJ2-3
cdr3_aa: CASRPAGLAGAPDTQYF
cdr3_nt: TGTGCCAGCAGACCAGCAGGACTAGCGGGAGCCCCAGATACGCAGTATTTT

clone_size: NA
d_call: TRBD2
v_call: TRBV24-1
j_call: TRBJ2-1
cdr3_aa: CATSDRYSGTLYNEQFF
cdr3_nt: TGTGCCACCAGTGATCGTTATAGCGGGACTCTCTACAATGAGCAGTTCTTC

clone_size: few
d_call: NA
v_call: TRBV5-1
j_call: TRBJ1-2
cdr3_aa: CASSFDVSVGYGYTF
cdr3_nt: TGCGCCAGCAGCTTCGACGTCTCGGTCGGCTATGGCTACACCTTC

clone_size: NA
d_call: NA
v_call: TRBV29-1
j_call: TRBJ2-7
cdr3_aa: CSVRGDTTGTSYEQYF
cdr3_nt: TGCAGCGTTCGGGGGGACACGACCGGGACAAGTTACGAGCAGTACTTC

clone_size: many
d_call: NA
v_call: TRBV7-8
j_call: TRBJ1-5
cdr3_aa: CASSFLALGNQPQHF
cdr3_nt: TGTGCCAGCAGCTTCCTTGCACTGGGAAATCAGCCCCAGCATTTT

clone_size: NA
d_call: NA
v_call: TRBV20-1
j_call: TRBJ1-2
cdr3_aa: CSARPIPPYGYTF
cdr3_nt: TGCAGTGCTAGACCTATCCCCCCCTATGGCTACACCTTC

clone_size: many
d_call: NA
v_call: TRBV7-6
j_call: TRBJ2-3
cdr3_aa: CASSPGAILFVGTDTQYF
cdr3_nt: TGTGCCAGCAGCCCGGGGGCTATCCTTTTTGTCGGCACAGATACGCAGTATTTT

clone_size: NA
d_call: TRBD1
v_call: TRBV7-8
j_call: TRBJ2-5
cdr3_aa: CASSLGRGLGETQYF
cdr3_nt: TGTGCCAGCAGCTTAGGAAGGGGGCTGGGAGAGACCCAGTACTTC

clone_size: NA
d_call: NA
v_call: TRBV5-1
j_call: TRBJ2-5
cdr3_aa: CASSLEPGALYQETQYF
cdr3_nt: TGCGCCAGCAGCTTGGAGCCAGGGGCGTTATACCAAGAGACCCAGTACTTC

clone_size: NA
d_call: NA
v_call: TRBV7-2
j_call: TRBJ1-5
cdr3_aa: CASSFFNQPQHF
cdr3_nt: TGTGCAAGCAGCTTTTTCAATCAGCCCCAGCATTTT

clone_size: NA
d_call: NA
v_call: TRBV7-9
j_call: TRBJ2-7
cdr3_aa: CASSLEGPGDYEQYF
cdr3_nt: TGTGCCAGCAGCTTAGAAGGGCCGGGGGACTACGAGCAGTACTTC

clone_size: NA
d_call: NA
v_call: TRBV6-6
j_call: TRBJ1-6
cdr3_aa: CASSYRAGSSYNSPLHF
cdr3_nt: TGTGCCAGCAGTTACAGGGCGGGGAGCTCCTATAATTCACCCCTCCACTTT

clone_size: NA
d_call: TRBD2
v_call: TRBV12-3/TRBV12-4
j_call: TRBJ2-5
cdr3_aa: CASSARMGGFETQYF
cdr3_nt: TGTGCCAGCAGCGCCCGCATGGGGGGGTTCGAGACCCAGTACTTC

clone_size: few
d_call: NA
v_call: TRBV12-3/TRBV12-4
j_call: TRBJ2-3
cdr3_aa: CASSLGGNGAQYF
cdr3_nt: TGTGCCAGCAGTTTAGGGGGAAACGGGGCGCAGTATTTT

clone_size: few
d_call: NA
v_call: TRBV12-3/TRBV12-4
j_call: TRBJ2-1
cdr3_aa: CASSLAQAPRSYNEQFF
cdr3_nt: TGTGCCAGCAGTTTAGCCCAGGCACCTAGATCCTACAATGAGCAGTTCTTC

clone_size: NA
d_call: TRBD1
v_call: TRBV27
j_call: TRBJ2-1
cdr3_aa: CASSLWGQGLPQEQFF
cdr3_nt: TGTGCCAGCAGTTTATGGGGACAGGGGCTTCCACAAGAGCAGTTCTTC

clone_size: NA
d_call: NA
v_call: TRBV6-2/TRBV6-3
j_call: TRBJ2-2
cdr3_aa: CAINREKFNTGELFF
cdr3_nt: TGTGCCATCAATCGGGAGAAATTTAACACCGGGGAGCTGTTTTTT

clone_size: NA
d_call: TRBD2
v_call: TRBV9
j_call: TRBJ2-1
cdr3_aa: CASSVGGSGGAYNEQFF
cdr3_nt: TGTGCCAGCAGCGTAGGAGGGAGCGGGGGGGCCTACAATGAGCAGTTCTTC

clone_size: few
d_call: TRBD1
v_call: TRBV20-1
j_call: TRBJ2-1
cdr3_aa: CSASRDRGNEQFF
cdr3_nt: TGCAGTGCTAGTCGGGACAGGGGGAATGAGCAGTTCTTC

clone_size: NA
d_call: NA
v_call: TRBV12-3/TRBV12-4
j_call: TRBJ2-2
cdr3_aa: CASSLRQMGGELFF
cdr3_nt: TGTGCCAGCAGTTTACGGCAGATGGGCGGGGAGCTGTTTTTT

clone_size: NA
d_call: NA
v_call: TRBV7-6
j_call: TRBJ2-1
cdr3_aa: CASSLDWDRINEQFF
cdr3_nt: TGTGCCAGCAGCTTAGACTGGGACCGCATCAATGAGCAGTTCTTC

clone_size: few
d_call: TRBD2
v_call: TRBV5-1
j_call: TRBJ2-5
cdr3_aa: CASKALAGFQETQYF
cdr3_nt: TGCGCCAGCAAGGCGCTAGCGGGGTTCCAAGAGACCCAGTACTTC

clone_size: few
d_call: TRBD1
v_call: TRBV20-1
j_call: TRBJ1-1
cdr3_aa: CSARSSGQGGTEAFF
cdr3_nt: TGCAGTGCTAGAAGCAGTGGACAGGGTGGCACTGAAGCTTTCTTT

clone_size: NA
d_call: TRBD2
v_call: TRBV4-3
j_call: TRBJ2-4
cdr3_aa: CASSQDTLGGSTLAKNIQYF
cdr3_nt: TGCGCCAGCAGCCAAGATACCCTCGGGGGGTCGACCTTAGCCAAAAACATTCAGTACTTC

clone_size: NA
d_call: NA
v_call: TRBV18
j_call: TRBJ2-5
cdr3_aa: CASSPADRAQYF
cdr3_nt: TGTGCCAGCTCACCCGCCGATCGGGCCCAGTACTTC

clone_size: NA
d_call: TRBD2
v_call: TRBV30
j_call: TRBJ2-3
cdr3_aa: CASETSEDVTDTQYF
cdr3_nt: TGTGCCTCAGAGACTAGCGAGGATGTCACAGATACGCAGTATTTT

clone_size: few
d_call: TRBD1
v_call: TRBV4-3
j_call: TRBJ1-6
cdr3_aa: CASSQGTGDNSPLHF
cdr3_nt: TGCGCCAGCAGCCAAGGGACAGGGGATAATTCACCCCTCCACTTT

clone_size: few
d_call: TRBD2
v_call: TRBV11-2
j_call: TRBJ2-3
cdr3_aa: CASSFTGLALISTDTQYF
cdr3_nt: TGTGCCAGCAGCTTTACGGGACTAGCCCTTATTAGCACAGATACGCAGTATTTT

clone_size: NA
d_call: TRBD2
v_call: TRBV15
j_call: TRBJ2-1
cdr3_aa: CATSRGAGAFNEQFF
cdr3_nt: TGTGCCACCAGCAGAGGAGCGGGAGCTTTCAATGAGCAGTTCTTC

clone_size: NA
d_call: TRBD2
v_call: TRBV25-1
j_call: TRBJ2-2
cdr3_aa: CASRRGGRSDTGELFF
cdr3_nt: TGTGCCAGCAGACGGGGCGGGAGGTCGGACACCGGGGAGCTGTTTTTT

clone_size: few
d_call: TRBD2
v_call: TRBV7-2
j_call: TRBJ2-5
cdr3_aa: CASSLVASGIQETQYF
cdr3_nt: TGTGCCAGCAGCTTGGTGGCTAGCGGGATCCAAGAGACCCAGTACTTC

clone_size: many
d_call: TRBD1
v_call: TRBV4-1
j_call: TRBJ2-2
cdr3_aa: CASSQGDGGQGFIGELFF
cdr3_nt: TGCGCCAGCAGCCAAGGAGATGGAGGACAGGGTTTCATCGGGGAGCTGTTTTTT

clone_size: NA
d_call: NA
v_call: TRBV19
j_call: TRBJ1-1
cdr3_aa: CASSIVWGNTEAFF
cdr3_nt: TGTGCCAGTAGTATAGTGTGGGGGAACACTGAAGCTTTCTTT

clone_size: once
d_call: TRBD2
v_call: TRBV4-1
j_call: TRBJ2-1
cdr3_aa: CASSQERGRVNEQFF
cdr3_nt: TGCGCCAGCAGCCAAGAGCGGGGGAGGGTCAATGAGCAGTTCTTC

clone_size: NA
d_call: NA
v_call: TRBV12-3/TRBV12-4
j_call: TRBJ2-4
cdr3_aa: CASSFNYRQGGLAKNIQYF
cdr3_nt: TGTGCCAGCAGTTTTAATTATCGCCAGGGGGGTTTGGCCAAAAACATTCAGTACTTC

clone_size: many
d_call: TRBD2
v_call: TRBV24-1
j_call: TRBJ2-1
cdr3_aa: CATSETSGRINEQFF
cdr3_nt: TGTGCCACCAGTGAGACTAGCGGGAGGATCAATGAGCAGTTCTTC

clone_size: NA
d_call: NA
v_call: TRBV2
j_call: TRBJ2-5
cdr3_aa: CASTGEETQYF
cdr3_nt: TGTGCCAGTACGGGGGAAGAGACCCAGTACTTC